Listed here are 9 T cell receptor beta chains from one sample, sequenced in a study of blood T cells in healthy people across ages. A J-beta primer mix and a sample-barcoded 5' primer were used in a second PCR of about 6 to 12 cycles. TCRdb reprocessed the 5' RACE reads via MiXCR and lists one record per CDR3 protein. The data show 800,000 or so distinct CDR3 sequences, around 68% seen once. Sequencing used blood. The receptors derive from a man aged 30-40 years in good health.

The chain uses TRBV9 and TRBJ1-2; 11 bases are shared with TRBD1. CDR3 length: 15 residues. J gave up 7 bases and V 0 bases, and 5 bases lay outside the gene matches. Germline assignment: CDR1 SGDLS and CDR2 YYNGEE. CDR3 loop: CASSVAWTGGFGYTF. As DNA, the CDR3 is TGTGCCAGCAGCGTAGCCTGGACAGGGGGCTTTGGCTACACCTTC.

This clonotype showed up just once. The chain couples TRBV12-3 or TRBV12-4 to TRBJ2-4; tentatively, D is TRBD2 (6 bases). The end of the DNA aligns better with TRBJ2-5, so the J call may be wrong. The CDR3 is 15 amino acids. The CDR3 here is CASSLGGRNQETQYF. The CDR3 DNA reads TGTGCCAGCAGTCTGGGGGGACGGAACCAAGAGACCCAGTACTTC.

J is TRBJ1-4 and V is TRBV6-2 or TRBV6-3, with D perhaps matching TRBD1 (6 bases). Germline V gene sequence: CDR1 MNHEY, CDR2 SVGEGT. V gave up 6 bases and J gave up 3 bases, with 14 bases separating them. The CDR3 loop spans 15 amino acids. For the CDR3, the DNA is TGTGCCAGCAGCTCGACGACAGGACCTAATGAAAAACTGTTTTTT. Its translation is CASSSTTGPNEKLFF.

The table lists this clonotype with a few counts. In DNA, the CDR3 is TGTGCCATCAGTGAGTCGTTGGGACAGGGTGAAGCTTTCTTT. It yields the protein CAISESLGQGEAFF. This chain links TRBV10-3 with TRBJ1-1; TRBD1 agrees at 9 bases. Germline V gives CDR1 ENHRY, CDR2 SYGVKD. The CDR3 loop spans 14 amino acids. Trimming cost V 0 bases and J 7 bases; bases outside gene matches: 3.

This clonotype was recorded at least ten times. The gene calls are TRBV12-3 or TRBV12-4 and TRBJ2-3; D gene unclear. With 3 bases removed from V and 3 bases from J, the gap between germline ends came to 10 bases. This CDR3 is 14 amino acids long. CDR3 sequence: CASSFGLGTDTQYF. CDR3 nucleotides: TGTGCCAGCAGTTTCGGTTTGGGGACAGATACGCAGTATTTT.

This rearrangement joins TRBV6-2 or TRBV6-3 to TRBJ2-7; D ambiguous. Trimming left V 8 bases short and J 3 bases short, with 11 bases between. The CDR3 is 12 residues long. CDR1 is MNHEY, CDR2 SVGEGT, per germline. The CDR3 region has the DNA TGTGCCAGCCTGGACGGTCTCTACGAGCAGTACTTC. Protein sequence: CASLDGLYEQYF.

This sequence joins TRBV5-1 and TRBJ1-1; 8 bases match TRBD1. Germline trimming cut 5 bases from V and 1 base from J; bases unmatched to any gene: 7. Germline-derived CDR1 and CDR2 are SGHRS and YFSETQ. The length of the CDR3 is 15 residues. The CDR3 loop is CASSSRTGRNTEAFF. CDR3 bases: TGCGCCAGCAGTTCCAGGACAGGGCGGAACACTGAAGCTTTCTTT.

J is TRBJ1-5 and V is TRBV27; no clear D gene. Deletions cut 4 bases from V and 0 bases from J, with 22 bases between. The germline CDR1 and CDR2 sequences are MNHEY and SMNVEV (reference sequence). This CDR3 region has 19 residues. Written as DNA, the CDR3 is TGTGCCAGCAGTTCCCACGGCCGGGGAAGGAACCTTAGCAATCAGCCCCAGCATTTT. Its translation: CASSSHGRGRNLSNQPQHF.

The V call is TRBV2, the J call TRBJ2-3; D might be TRBD2 (6 bases). Germline V lookup: CDR1 SNHLY, CDR2 FYNNEI. Trimming removed 0 bases at V and 9 bases at J, with 16 bases between. This CDR3 region has 15 residues. CDR3 residues: CASSEASTLALTQYF. CDR3 coding DNA: TGTGCCAGCAGTGAAGCTTCCACCCTAGCGCTGACGCAGTATTTT.